The clone carrying this T cell receptor (beta chain) has just one count. The data stem from a study of shared clonotypes between healthy human individuals. This CDR3 contains 13 residues. Germline-derived CDR1 and CDR2 are LNHDA and SQIVND (reference sequence). V was clipped by 7 bases and J by 7 bases, with 16 bases between them. Donation came from healthy HIV-negative adults that had no recent acute infections or vaccinations. TCRdb's copy holds only in-frame clones and misses some; the assay was immunoSEQ multiplex PCR. This table has around 1 million clones, over 75% appearing once. The source of this sequence is a man between 18 and 29 years old in good health. V is TRBV19 and J is TRBJ1-2, with unresolved D. The sample taken for sequencing was memory CD4+ T cells sorted from blood. Subset reported: CD45RA-negative fraction. This CDR3 is CASTLGGAGGYTF. CDR3 sequence (DNA): TGTGCCAGTACCCTAGGCGGAGCCGGTGGCTACACCTTC.